The present T cell receptor (beta chain) was sequenced within a study of CD8+ T cells in alopecia areata (dated by TCRdb to 2016 to 2019). A note on the overall study: Treated patients were enrolled in an open-label pilot trial of oral tofacitinib, 5 to 10 mg twice daily, for moderate-to-severe alopecia areata. Patients stayed on tofacitinib for 6 to 18 months and then had 6 months of follow-up off drug so that delayed response and recurrence could be assessed. The study used high-throughput TCRbeta sequencing to examine T cell clonal expansion in alopecia areata, in both the C3H/HeJ mouse model and human patients. Scalp tissue and sorted CD4+ and CD8+ peripheral blood T cells from patchy and totalis/universalis alopecia areata patients and from healthy controls were covered by human TCRbeta sequencing. Tofacitinib-treated patients had biopsies at baseline and at 4 and 24 weeks of treatment, with a later scalp biopsy in several patients. Scalp clonality was compared across normal scalp (n=4), patchy alopecia areata scalp (n=8), and alopecia totalis/universalis scalp (n=8). RNA was extracted with the PAXgene miRNA kit for fixed scalp, the miRNeasy kit for PBMCs, and the RNeasy kit for mouse skin. Amplification of TCRbeta CDR3 regions was done by immunoSEQ multiplex PCR using 35 Vbeta forward primers and 13 Jbeta reverse primers.

Taken with the paper, the label for time point translates to: baseline before oral tofacitinib. Lesional scalp punch biopsies and peripheral blood were obtained from alopecia areata patients. PBMCs were isolated by density centrifugation and stained for CD3, CD4 and CD8, after which CD4+ and CD8+ T cells were sorted on a FACSAria. Library preparation was by the immunoSEQ multiplex PCR assay. For TCR sequencing, RNA was extracted from every sample and reverse transcribed into cDNA to serve as template. First-strand cDNA was synthesized using SuperScript III with a 2:1 mix of oligo-dT and random hexamers. A synthetic immune receptor repertoire was used to assess amplification bias, and residual bias was removed computationally. Concerning the study's data processing: Raw reads were preprocessed to remove errors, and CDR3 was defined according to IMGT conventions as the region from the conserved cysteine to phenylalanine. Clonality was calculated as 1 minus Shannon entropy normalized by log2 of the number of productive unique TCRs. Scalp TCRbeta sequences were cross-referenced with sorted blood CD4 and CD8 repertoires so that the CD4 or CD8 identity of scalp clones could be inferred. Sourced from immuneACCESS, this table was stored by TCRdb with only in-frame sequences that have V and J called. A share of the clones is absent; for the studies checked, an unresolved V gene accounts for under half, and the remainder has no known explanation. V and J calls and clone size follow that table, whereas D and trimming were derived from the DNA. Within this sample are 150,000 to 200,000 clones, with roughly 59% of them counted one time only. The top ten clonotypes cover about 1.5% of the sample.

Results the study describes overall, beyond this receptor: TCR sequences shared between patients were less clear than in mice, possibly partly because of HLA diversity in the patient population. Unlike mouse skin, which is dominated by gammadelta T cells, normal human skin has resident alphabeta T cells that are also sequenced, and this complicates analysis of the scalp TCR repertoire. Lesional scalp, especially in alopecia totalis/universalis, showed higher clonality and more expanded CD8+ clones than normal scalp, suggesting antigenic drive.

This clone was recorded a few times. The specificity of this receptor is unknown. No base-level quality is on record; no much larger clone is a single base apart. This sequence originates from a human donor with alopecia areata. This specimen was CD4+ T cells sorted from blood, taken at week 0.

The nucleotide sequence is given as TGCGCCAGCAGGCGCACTAGCGGGGGTGCAAATGAGCAGTTCTTC. Translated, this is CASRRTSGGANEQFF. Here the chain combines TRBV5-1 and TRBJ2-1, and TRBD2 matches 11 of the central bases. CDR1 and CDR2 (SGHRS, YFSETQ) derive from the germline V gene. The junction shows trimming of 5 bases on V and 7 bases on J, and the gene matches do not reach 8 bases of it. Its CDR3 holds 15 amino acids, cysteine through phenylalanine. The sequence is cut down to CDR3 DNA, 45 bases in frame from base 1.